The following is a T cell receptor beta chain sequence with its context. Antigen unknown. This entry is derived from a study of T-cell memory formation after mild COVID-19. TCRdb used MiXCR to reprocess the 5' RACE reads, holding one entry per CDR3 protein. Of 130,000 to 150,000 distinct CDR3 sequences in the sample, 19% were seen once. Overall study findings and caveats: A second wave of clones peaked on day 37, and their SARS-CoV-2 specificity went unconfirmed.

There are 14 residues in the CDR3. The germline gives CDR1 SGHTA, CDR2 FQGTGA. Unmatched junction bases numbered 7, after V lost 5 bases and J lost 7 bases. The chain is built from TRBV7-3 and TRBJ2-1; TRBD1 matches at 8 bases. This TCR was sampled from an adult woman who had mild COVID-19 (a few samples of this study predate the infection). Cell type and time point are not known. Sequenced: PBMCs or a T cell subset sorted from them (not recorded which). The CDR3 DNA reads as TGTGCCAGCAGCCCCGACAGGGGTTGGAATGAGCAGTTCTTC. Amino acids: CASSPDRGWNEQFF. The variable domain in full, with the rest retrieved from reference TRBV7-3 and TRBJ2-1, is GAGVSQTPSNKVTEKGKYVELRCDPISGHTALYWYRQSLGQGPEFLIYFQGTGAADDSGLPNDRFFAVRPEGSVSTLKIQRTERGDSAVYLCASSPDRGWNEQFFGPGTRLTVL.